This T cell receptor (beta chain) was obtained from a study of cytomegalovirus exposure and HLA in healthy donors (dated by TCRdb to 2016 to 2017). Regarding the complete study: An earlier analysis of roughly 630 of the donors reported about 290 Gb of sequence data and 117 million unique TCR beta sequences from roughly 200 million T cells. Among some 410 genotyped donors of the cohort, an average of about 220,000 unique TCR beta nucleotide sequences was sequenced per donor, of which about 18% were non-productive. Donor age, sex, ethnicity and CMV serostatus were compiled alongside the repertoire data. The study used immunosequencing to profile the T cell repertoires of several hundred subjects and linked those repertoires to cytomegalovirus serostatus. Class I and class II HLA loci were covered by the typing at four-digit resolution. Of the approximately 400 genotyped donors, 80% to 90% were placed in the genetic ancestry cluster associated with self-reported Caucasian donors. High-throughput TCR immunosequencing, statistical association of individual TCRs with disease status, and machine learning were combined to predict cytomegalovirus infection status. Rather than drawing on any new phenotypic data, the later analysis identified candidate immune exposures from TCR beta sequences and the way those sequences occurred across donors. The aim of the study was to test whether cataloging public T cell receptors could identify signatures of past pathogen exposure. All discovery cohort repertoires had been generated on a single sequencing platform. A later genetic analysis used genome-wide SNP genotypes for about 60% of the roughly 670 donors, treating that subset as a discovery cohort. In an earlier analysis of roughly 540 of the donors, high-throughput TCR beta sequencing was used to judge whether each TCR beta V gene segment behaved as functional or pseudogenic. An early release covering about 600 HLA-typed donors comprised about 300 gigabases of sequencing data and 85 million or so unique TCR sequences. About five DR-DQ haplotypes were treated as single units for association and clustering because of strong linkage in the cohort. A separate validation cohort of about 110 different subjects was used in addition to the 666-subject first cohort. In a later analysis, previously published TCR beta repertoires from more than 500 donors were re-analyzed and high-resolution HLA genotyping was added so that TCR occurrence patterns could be studied. Typing coverage differed by locus: A, B, C, DRB1 and DQB1 were typed in about 620-630 donors, DQA1 in 522, DPA1 in some 600, and DPB1 in 400 to 490. Summary of the overall study and its limitations: According to a later analysis, parvovirus B19, influenza, CMV and Epstein-Barr virus appeared linked to several top co-occurrence clusters. In an earlier analysis of more than 500 of the donors, most TCR beta V segments appeared in productive rearrangements about 90% or about 30% of the time, broadly matching IMGT annotations. A later analysis found that TCR association rates varied across HLA loci, with DRB1 alleles showing the most associated TCRs and HLA-C alleles the fewest. Specific HLA alleles were associated with 16,951 TCR beta sequences at a false discovery rate of 0.05 in a later analysis. Some IMGT-functional V segments, including TRBV6-2 and TRBV6-3, could not be distinguished by the 87-base-pair reads and were therefore excluded. Assigning TCR associations to individual alleles was difficult when HLA alleles, especially DR and DQ, strongly co-occurred. Compared with equally common non-associated chains, HLA-associated TCR beta chains in a later analysis were more clonally expanded and had lower generation probabilities. Because HLA typing was missing for some donors at each locus, association tests included only the typed subset. In a later genetic analysis, fewer N-insertions in productive TCRs were reported among donors in an Asian-associated ancestry cluster than the roughly 700-donor mean. The only immune exposure information available for the cohort was CMV serostatus. A later genetic analysis associated a missense DCLRE1C variant with V-gene and J-gene trimming of TCR beta chains, and an independent cohort replicated the association. Because counts were too low, approximately 18 rarely observed V segments, including chromosome 9 orphons, were excluded from the earlier analysis of around 590 of the donors. Across donors, most TCR sequences were observed very rarely, whereas some public TCRs were present in many individuals. The presence/absence analyses assumed that sequencing depth was roughly uniform across donors, and that assumption may not be true. A later analysis found that most CMV-associated TCR beta chains appeared HLA-restricted, with HLA associations seemingly driven largely by CMV exposure. In the study, approximately 150 TCR beta chains were listed as associated with cytomegalovirus. In vitro tests confirmed that a few of the cytomegalovirus-associated TCR beta chains recognize cytomegalovirus antigens. A cluster of highly shared sequence variants was judged likely to be a technical artifact of the sequencing pipeline. A further reported finding was that TCR beta sequences accurately predicted the HLA-A and HLA-B alleles for most subjects in the first cohort. The authors suggested that the approach could potentially be generalized to other disease states and immunological phenotypes. The classifier was reported to diagnose cytomegalovirus status with high specificity and sensitivity in both the original cohort and the validation cohort. Only TCR beta chains were sequenced in this cohort, and the absence of alpha or paired-chain data limited detectable features. Correlated functional status among segregating V segments might reflect linkage disequilibrium, but an unknown experimental factor could not be ruled out.

V is cut by 1 base and J by 5 bases, and the space between the germline ends is 8 bases. The germline V gene (reference sequence) provides CDR1 SEHNR and CDR2 FQNEAQ. There are 13 amino acids in the CDR3, from cysteine to phenylalanine inclusive. The only DNA kept is the CDR3, 39 bases in frame from the first base. Points on this clone: Its cognate antigen has yet to be identified.

The cohort comprised some 680 healthy bone marrow donors. At the time of sampling, every cohort member was nominally healthy, though immune exposures that went unrecorded were likely present. The donor tested CMV seronegative, placing the donor among the approximately 400 seronegative members of the cohort. Each donor provided a peripheral blood sample, and peripheral blood mononuclear cells were used for TCR beta sequencing. Genomic DNA was extracted from the blood cell samples with the Qiagen DNeasy Blood Extraction Kit. Receptor amplification or capture employed the immunoSEQ multiplex PCR assay. For the multiplex PCR, a mixture combining 60 forward primers for TCR Vbeta segments and 13 reverse primers for TCR Jbeta segments was used. The CDR3 region of rearranged TCR beta genes was amplified from genomic DNA by a multiplex PCR assay. On the Illumina HiSeq System, the amplified TCR beta libraries were sequenced as 87-base-pair reads. As for how the authors treated the data: A later analysis counted some 74 million unique TCR beta chains across the 690 or so repertoires, and 9 million to 14 million of these chains were shared by at least two donors. A nearest-neighbor algorithm error-corrected the raw reads and collapsed the reads into unique sequences, merging closely related sequences to remove PCR and sequencing errors. V, D and J gene segments were assigned by aligning CDR3 sequences to IMGT reference sequences. For a sequence to be retained, a match of at least six nucleotides to both a V gene segment and a J gene segment was required. A rearrangement counted as productive if the CDR3 had no stop codons and remained in frame with V and J, and every other rearrangement counted as non-productive. CDR3 was defined according to IMGT convention as the region running from the second conserved V-encoded cysteine to the conserved J-encoded phenylalanine. Sequences without an unambiguous match to a single V gene segment were excluded from the earlier analysis of several hundred of the donors. In an earlier analysis of approximately 560 of the donors, a V segment was called functional when productive rearrangements were above 56.7%, and segregating when the standard deviation between donors exceeded 5%. A statistical classification framework was built for diagnosing cytomegalovirus status from the catalog of TCR beta chain sequences. In a later analysis, V and J genes were assigned by comparing TCR nucleotide sequences against IMGT/GENE-DB human TR gene sequences. Using the TCRdist pipeline, a later analysis assigned CDR3 sequences along with most-parsimonious VDJ recombination scenarios. In a later analysis, every TCR beta chain was defined by the combination of its CDR3 amino acid sequence and its V-gene family, and reads without a unique V-gene family were dropped. A later analysis removed several hundred highly shared, low-generation-probability nucleotide sequences to deal with suspected cross-contamination and a sequencing artifact. In a later analysis, a clonal expansion index was calculated for each public chain from normalized within-repertoire ranks of inferred template counts. A later analysis computed generation probabilities with a VDJ recombination model fitted to out-of-frame rearrangements, and checked the results against IGoR. Hypergeometric tests were used in a later analysis to score TCR-TCR, TCR-HLA and TCR-CMV co-occurrence, with a repertoire-size bias correction applied to the TCR pairs. A later analysis estimated false discovery rates by permuting HLA or CMV assignments 20 times. In a later analysis, co-occurring TCRs were grouped with DBSCAN, and TCRdist sequence similarity was added when clustering was performed within HLA-allele-positive subsets. Repertoires with fewer than 30,000 or more than 120,000 public chains were left out of co-occurrence clustering, as were a handful of repertoires with anomalous nucleotide sharing. Not all clones reach the TCRdb copy of this immuneACCESS table, which keeps in-frame sequences only. Checked studies attribute under half of the gap to unresolved V genes and leave the rest unexplained. V and J calls and clone size are those listed in that table; D and trimming were worked out from the DNA. This sample's table contains about 58,000 clones. In total, the top ten clones hold roughly 4% of the sample.

Sequenced sample: PBMCs. The receptor was isolated from a male donor in good health and CMV-seronegative. Rearrangement joined TRBV7-9 to TRBJ2-5, with no reliable assignment of the D segment. The DNA is as follows: TGTGCCAGCAGCTTAGTGACGGAGGAGACCCAGTACTTC. Translation gives CASSLVTEETQYF.